This is a list of T cell receptor beta chains from one sample in a study of shared clonotypes between healthy human individuals. Assay used: immunoSEQ multiplex PCR; TCRdb lists only in-frame clones, some missing. The data contain more than 2 million clones, just under 95% of them singletons. Material for sequencing was naive CD8+ T cells from PBMCs. These receptors came from a young man in good health. Some clones in this sample may be carry-over from other donors' samples. CDR3s include the opening cysteine and the closing phenylalanine or tryptophan. The order of the fields is J gene, V gene, clone size, D gene, CDR3 protein, CDR3 DNA. D genes are given only for firm matches. Only some rows state a clone size, as once, few, many or a class for expanded clones.

j_gene: TRBJ1-5
v_gene: TRBV4-3
abundance: NA
d_gene: TRBD1
CDR3aa: CASSQDLDRDQPQHF
CDR3nt: TGCGCCAGCAGCCAGGACCTAGACAGGGATCAGCCCCAGCATTTT

j_gene: TRBJ2-7
v_gene: TRBV9
abundance: NA
d_gene: TRBD2
CDR3aa: CASSAVIAGGPHEQYF
CDR3nt: TGTGCCAGCAGCGCCGTTATAGCGGGAGGGCCCCACGAGCAGTACTTC

j_gene: TRBJ2-1
v_gene: TRBV28
abundance: NA
d_gene: NA
CDR3aa: CASSLTDRIYNEQFF
CDR3nt: TGTGCCAGCAGTTTGACGGACAGAATCTACAATGAGCAGTTCTTC

j_gene: TRBJ1-5
v_gene: TRBV7-4
abundance: NA
d_gene: NA
CDR3aa: CASSLSGGLNQPQHF
CDR3nt: TGTGCCAGCAGCCTCTCTGGCGGACTGAATCAGCCCCAGCATTTT

j_gene: TRBJ1-5
v_gene: TRBV19
abundance: NA
d_gene: NA
CDR3aa: CASSMDSPGQPQHF
CDR3nt: TGTGCCAGTAGTATGGATAGCCCGGGTCAGCCCCAGCATTTT

j_gene: TRBJ2-7
v_gene: TRBV5-1
abundance: NA
d_gene: TRBD2
CDR3aa: CASSPRGTSGVYEQYF
CDR3nt: TGCGCCAGCTCCCCTAGAGGTACTAGCGGGGTCTACGAGCAGTACTTC

j_gene: TRBJ2-2
v_gene: TRBV25-1
abundance: NA
d_gene: NA
CDR3aa: CASSEFGGLTGELFF
CDR3nt: TGTGCCAGCAGTGAATTCGGGGGCTTGACCGGGGAGCTGTTTTTT

j_gene: TRBJ2-1
v_gene: TRBV2
abundance: NA
d_gene: TRBD2
CDR3aa: CASSEDTPGLAIDEQFF
CDR3nt: TGTGCCAGCAGTGAAGATACTCCGGGACTAGCTATCGATGAGCAGTTCTTC

j_gene: TRBJ2-1
v_gene: TRBV19
abundance: NA
d_gene: TRBD2
CDR3aa: CASTPGLAGNNEQFF
CDR3nt: TGTGCCAGTACCCCTGGACTAGCGGGTAACAATGAGCAGTTCTTC

j_gene: TRBJ1-1
v_gene: TRBV11-2
abundance: NA
d_gene: NA
CDR3aa: CASSLRQEAFF
CDR3nt: TGTGCCAGCAGCTTGAGACAAGAAGCTTTCTTT

j_gene: TRBJ2-7
v_gene: TRBV4-1
abundance: NA
d_gene: TRBD1
CDR3aa: CASSQGLRGLDYEQYF
CDR3nt: TGCGCCAGCAGCCAAGGTCTAAGGGGGCTTGACTACGAGCAGTACTTC

j_gene: TRBJ1-5
v_gene: TRBV25-1
abundance: few
d_gene: NA
CDR3aa: CASSESFGQPQHF
CDR3nt: TGTGCCAGCAGTGAATCGTTCGGTCAGCCCCAGCATTTT

j_gene: TRBJ1-2
v_gene: TRBV15
abundance: NA
d_gene: NA
CDR3aa: CATSRDDDRGYYGYTF
CDR3nt: TGTGCCACCAGCAGAGATGACGATAGGGGATACTATGGCTACACCTTC

j_gene: TRBJ2-7
v_gene: TRBV2
abundance: NA
d_gene: NA
CDR3aa: CASSERLQAYEQYF
CDR3nt: TGTGCCAGCAGTGAACGGCTCCAGGCCTACGAGCAGTACTTC

j_gene: TRBJ1-5
v_gene: TRBV27
abundance: few
d_gene: TRBD1
CDR3aa: CASSSGPGQGAQPQHF
CDR3nt: TGTGCCAGCAGTTCAGGACCGGGACAGGGTGCTCAGCCCCAGCATTTT

j_gene: TRBJ1-1
v_gene: TRBV7-6
abundance: once
d_gene: NA
CDR3aa: CASSPREGRELNTEAFF
CDR3nt: TGTGCCAGCAGCCCCCGAGAAGGGAGAGAACTGAACACTGAAGCTTTCTTT

j_gene: TRBJ1-3
v_gene: TRBV30
abundance: NA
d_gene: NA
CDR3aa: CAWTNPARMRGNTIYF
CDR3nt: TGTGCCTGGACAAATCCCGCGAGGATGAGGGGAAACACCATATATTTT

j_gene: TRBJ1-5
v_gene: TRBV6-6
abundance: NA
d_gene: NA
CDR3aa: CASSYSGGNQPQHF
CDR3nt: TGTGCCAGCAGTTACTCGGGTGGCAATCAGCCCCAGCATTTT

j_gene: TRBJ2-1
v_gene: TRBV9
abundance: NA
d_gene: TRBD2
CDR3aa: CASSVTLGGAQGGDYNEQFF
CDR3nt: TGTGCCAGCAGCGTAACACTCGGGGGGGCACAGGGAGGGGATTACAATGAGCAGTTCTTC